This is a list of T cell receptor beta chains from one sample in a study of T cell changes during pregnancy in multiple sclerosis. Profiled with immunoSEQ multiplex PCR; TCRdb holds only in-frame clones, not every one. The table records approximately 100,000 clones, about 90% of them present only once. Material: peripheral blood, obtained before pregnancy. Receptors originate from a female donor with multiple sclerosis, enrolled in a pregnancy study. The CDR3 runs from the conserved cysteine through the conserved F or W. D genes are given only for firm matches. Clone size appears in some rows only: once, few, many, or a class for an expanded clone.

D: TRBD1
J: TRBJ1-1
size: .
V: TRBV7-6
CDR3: CASSGQTGENTEAFF
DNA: TGTGCCAGCAGCGGACAGACAGGGGAGAACACTGAAGCTTTCTTT

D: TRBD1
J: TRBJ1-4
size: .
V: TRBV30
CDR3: CASGQGTEKLFF
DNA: TGTGCCTCCGGACAGGGTACCGAAAAACTGTTTTTT

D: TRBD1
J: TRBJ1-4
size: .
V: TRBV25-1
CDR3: CASSDPTNRGSLEKLFF
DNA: TGTGCCAGCAGTGATCCGACGAACAGGGGATCCTTAGAAAAACTGTTTTTT

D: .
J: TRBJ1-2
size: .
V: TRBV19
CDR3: CASSIGRGHGYTF
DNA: TGTGCCAGTAGTATCGGCAGGGGCCATGGCTACACCTTC

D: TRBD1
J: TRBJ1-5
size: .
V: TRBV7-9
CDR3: CASSPGQTSNQPQHF
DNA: TGTGCCAGCAGCCCGGGACAGACAAGCAATCAGCCCCAGCATTTT

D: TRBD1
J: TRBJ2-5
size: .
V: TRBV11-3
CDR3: CASSIQGALGETQYF
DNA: TGTGCCAGCAGCATACAGGGGGCCTTGGGAGAGACCCAGTACTTC

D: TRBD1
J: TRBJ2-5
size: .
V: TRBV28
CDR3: CASGKRTGGLLETQYF
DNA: TGTGCCAGCGGGAAAAGGACAGGGGGCTTATTGGAGACCCAGTACTTC

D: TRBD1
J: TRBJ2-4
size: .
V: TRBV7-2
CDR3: CASSLGDRAGVHF
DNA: TGTGCCAGCAGCTTAGGGGACAGGGCCGGGGTTCACTTC

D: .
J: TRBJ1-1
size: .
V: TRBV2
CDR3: CASSPGTEAFF
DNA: TGTGCCAGCAGCCCCGGGACAGAAGCTTTCTTT

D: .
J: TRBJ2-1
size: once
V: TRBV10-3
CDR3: CAISDSGNSYNEQFF
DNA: TGTGCCATCAGTGATTCGGGGAACTCCTACAATGAGCAGTTCTTC

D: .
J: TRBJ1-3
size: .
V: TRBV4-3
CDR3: CASSQLHSSGNTIYF
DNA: TGCGCCAGCAGCCAACTACACAGCTCTGGAAACACCATATATTTT

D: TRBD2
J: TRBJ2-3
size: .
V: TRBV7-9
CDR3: CAERGGGAPDTQYF
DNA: TGTGCTGAGCGGGGCGGGGGGGCCCCAGATACGCAGTATTTT

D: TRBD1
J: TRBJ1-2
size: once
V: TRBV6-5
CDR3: CASSTWTGVGYTF
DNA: TGTGCCAGCAGTACCTGGACAGGGGTAGGCTACACCTTC

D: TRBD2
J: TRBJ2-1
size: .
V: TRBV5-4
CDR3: CASSRLAGGADEQFF
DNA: TGTGCCAGCAGCCGGCTAGCGGGAGGGGCCGATGAGCAGTTCTTC

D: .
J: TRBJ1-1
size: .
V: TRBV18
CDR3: CASSPAPGYEAFF
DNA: TGTGCCAGCTCACCTGCGCCAGGGTATGAAGCTTTCTTT

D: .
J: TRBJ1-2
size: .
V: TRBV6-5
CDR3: CASSYSAGNYGYTF
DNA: TGTGCCAGCAGTTACTCAGCAGGGAACTATGGCTACACCTTC

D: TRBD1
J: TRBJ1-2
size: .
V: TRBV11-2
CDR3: CASSFGTGTYGYTF
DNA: TGTGCCAGCAGCTTTGGGACAGGGACCTATGGCTACACCTTC

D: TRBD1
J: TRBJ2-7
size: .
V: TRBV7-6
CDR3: CASSLGDRGPYEQYF
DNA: TGTGCCAGCAGCTTAGGAGACAGGGGGCCCTACGAGCAGTACTTC

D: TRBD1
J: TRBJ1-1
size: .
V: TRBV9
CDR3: CASSAQGAGNTEAFF
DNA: TGTGCCAGCAGCGCACAGGGGGCGGGAAACACTGAAGCTTTCTTT

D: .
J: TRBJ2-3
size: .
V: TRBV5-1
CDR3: CASSLGQATDTQYF
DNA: TGCGCCAGCAGCTTGGGACAGGCTACAGATACGCAGTATTTT

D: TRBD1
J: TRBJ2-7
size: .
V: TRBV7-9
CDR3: CASSPPGTGFHEQYF
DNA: TGTGCCAGCAGTCCCCCCGGGACAGGGTTTCACGAGCAGTACTTC

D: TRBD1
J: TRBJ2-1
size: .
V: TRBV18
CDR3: CASSPQSPGTGVVNEQFF
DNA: TGTGCCAGCTCACCTCAAAGTCCCGGGACAGGGGTTGTCAATGAGCAGTTCTTC

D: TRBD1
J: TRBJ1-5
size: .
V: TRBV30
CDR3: CAWSTGGWQPQHF
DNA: TGTGCCTGGAGCACAGGGGGTTGGCAGCCCCAGCATTTT

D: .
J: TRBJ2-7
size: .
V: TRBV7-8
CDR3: CASSPRGGGREQYF
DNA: TGTGCCAGCAGCCCGAGAGGGGGGGGGCGAGAGCAGTACTTC

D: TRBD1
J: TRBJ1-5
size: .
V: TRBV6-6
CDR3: CASSSPQTGVGQPQHF
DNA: TGTGCCAGCAGCTCCCCTCAAACAGGGGTAGGTCAGCCCCAGCATTTT

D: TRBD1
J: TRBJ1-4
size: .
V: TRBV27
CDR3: CATGHNEKLFF
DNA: TGTGCGACAGGGCATAATGAAAAACTGTTTTTT

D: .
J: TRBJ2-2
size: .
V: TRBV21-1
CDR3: CASSFRLAGGPRAGELFF
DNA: TGTGCCAGCAGCTTCCGACTAGCGGGGGGCCCTCGGGCCGGGGAGCTGTTTTTT

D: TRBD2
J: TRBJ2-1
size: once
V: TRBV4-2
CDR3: CASSQVSGGSGEQFF
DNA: TGTGCCAGCAGCCAAGTCTCGGGAGGGTCAGGTGAGCAGTTCTTC

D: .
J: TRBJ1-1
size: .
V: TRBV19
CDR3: CASSITLTVEAFF
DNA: TGTGCCAGTAGTATTACCCTGACAGTAGAAGCTTTCTTT

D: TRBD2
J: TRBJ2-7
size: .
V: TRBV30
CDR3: CAWSGRRGGNEGEQYF
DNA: TGTGCCTGGAGTGGGAGAAGGGGAGGGAATGAAGGCGAGCAGTACTTC

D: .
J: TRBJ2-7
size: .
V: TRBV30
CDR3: CAWSAGYNEQYF
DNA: TGTGCCTGGAGTGCGGGATACAACGAGCAGTACTTC

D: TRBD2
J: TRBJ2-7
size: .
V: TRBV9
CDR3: CASSVGGALRYEQYF
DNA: TGTGCCAGCAGCGTGGGAGGGGCCCTACGCTACGAGCAGTACTTC

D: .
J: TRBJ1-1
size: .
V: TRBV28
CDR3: CASSLSGGLEAFF
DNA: TGTGCCAGCAGTTTATCAGGTGGCCTTGAAGCTTTCTTT

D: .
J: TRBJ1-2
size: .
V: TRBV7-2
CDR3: CASSLFGGGGYTF
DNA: TGTGCCAGCAGCTTATTCGGGGGGGGTGGCTACACCTTC

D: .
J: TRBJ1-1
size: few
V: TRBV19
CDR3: CASSIKRNTEAFF
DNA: TGTGCCAGTAGTATAAAGCGGAACACTGAAGCTTTCTTT

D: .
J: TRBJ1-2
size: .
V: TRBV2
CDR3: CASSEVEGSYGYTF
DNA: TGTGCCAGCAGTGAAGTGGAGGGGAGCTATGGCTACACCTTC

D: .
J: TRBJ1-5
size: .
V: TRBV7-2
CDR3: CASSPLARVLQPQHF
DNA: TGTGCCAGCAGCCCGTTGGCACGGGTCCTTCAGCCCCAGCATTTT

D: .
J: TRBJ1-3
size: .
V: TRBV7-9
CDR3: CASSPVGNTIYF
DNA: TGTGCCAGCAGCCCGGTCGGAAACACCATATATTTT

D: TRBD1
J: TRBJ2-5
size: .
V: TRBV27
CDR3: CASGWTGTVKTQYF
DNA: TGTGCCAGCGGGTGGACAGGGACGGTGAAGACCCAGTACTTC

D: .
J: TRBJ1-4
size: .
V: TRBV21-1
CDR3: CASSKETGGANLKLFF
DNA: TGTGCCAGCAGCAAAGAGACAGGGGGCGCAAATTTAAAACTGTTTTTT

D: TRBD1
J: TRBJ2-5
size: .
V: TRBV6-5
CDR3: CASTNIGTAKETQYF
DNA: TGTGCCAGCACCAATATCGGGACAGCGAAAGAGACCCAGTACTTC

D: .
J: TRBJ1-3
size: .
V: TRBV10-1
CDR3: CASSESTQGTEGSGNTIYF
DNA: TGCGCCAGCAGTGAGTCAACCCAGGGGACCGAGGGCTCTGGAAACACCATATATTTT

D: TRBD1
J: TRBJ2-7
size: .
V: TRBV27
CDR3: CASSLDRGRSEQYF
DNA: TGTGCCAGCAGTTTGGACAGGGGGCGGAGCGAGCAGTACTTC

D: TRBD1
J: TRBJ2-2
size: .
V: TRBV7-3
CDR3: CASSLDGTGGFSGELFF
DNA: TGTGCCAGCAGCTTAGATGGAACAGGGGGCTTCTCCGGGGAGCTGTTTTTT

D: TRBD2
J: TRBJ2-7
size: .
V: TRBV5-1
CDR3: CASSLRASGRTPYEQYF
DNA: TGCGCCAGCAGCTTGAGGGCTAGCGGGAGGACCCCCTACGAGCAGTACTTC

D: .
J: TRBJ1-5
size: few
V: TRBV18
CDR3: CASSHRENYSNQPQHF
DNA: TGTGCCAGCTCCCACAGGGAAAACTATAGCAATCAGCCCCAGCATTTT

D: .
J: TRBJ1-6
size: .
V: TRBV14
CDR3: CASSQDRQYNSPLHF
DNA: TGTGCCAGCAGCCAAGACCGCCAGTATAATTCACCCCTCCACTTT

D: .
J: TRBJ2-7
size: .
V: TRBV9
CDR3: CASSVADSGAYEQYF
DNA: TGTGCCAGCAGCGTAGCTGATAGCGGAGCCTACGAGCAGTACTTC

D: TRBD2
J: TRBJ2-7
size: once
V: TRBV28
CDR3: CASSWGGRVFNEQYF
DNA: TGTGCCAGCAGTTGGGGCGGGAGGGTTTTCAACGAGCAGTACTTC

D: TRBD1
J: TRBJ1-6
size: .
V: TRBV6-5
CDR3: CASSGTGNSPLHF
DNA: TGTGCCAGCAGTGGGACAGGAAATTCACCCCTCCACTTT

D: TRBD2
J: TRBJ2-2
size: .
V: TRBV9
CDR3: CASSVGNRGANTGELFF
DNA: TGTGCCAGCAGCGTAGGGAATCGGGGGGCGAACACCGGGGAGCTGTTTTTT

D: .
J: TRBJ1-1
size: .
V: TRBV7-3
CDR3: CASSLIFPEDTEAFF
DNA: TGTGCCAGCAGCTTAATTTTCCCGGAGGATACTGAAGCTTTCTTT

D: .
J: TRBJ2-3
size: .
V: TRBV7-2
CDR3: CASSSLVVDTQYF
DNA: TGTGCCAGCAGCTCCTTAGTAGTAGATACGCAGTATTTT

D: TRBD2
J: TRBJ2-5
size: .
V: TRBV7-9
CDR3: CASGPESGATQETQYF
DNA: TGTGCCAGCGGCCCGGAAAGCGGGGCGACACAAGAGACCCAGTACTTC

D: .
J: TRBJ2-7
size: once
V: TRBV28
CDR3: CASSFASGNPYEQYF
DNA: TGTGCCAGCAGTTTTGCCTCGGGGAACCCCTACGAGCAGTACTTC

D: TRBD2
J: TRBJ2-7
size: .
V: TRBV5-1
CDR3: CASSLEAGGPYEQYF
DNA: TGCGCCAGCAGCTTGGAAGCGGGAGGGCCCTACGAGCAGTACTTC